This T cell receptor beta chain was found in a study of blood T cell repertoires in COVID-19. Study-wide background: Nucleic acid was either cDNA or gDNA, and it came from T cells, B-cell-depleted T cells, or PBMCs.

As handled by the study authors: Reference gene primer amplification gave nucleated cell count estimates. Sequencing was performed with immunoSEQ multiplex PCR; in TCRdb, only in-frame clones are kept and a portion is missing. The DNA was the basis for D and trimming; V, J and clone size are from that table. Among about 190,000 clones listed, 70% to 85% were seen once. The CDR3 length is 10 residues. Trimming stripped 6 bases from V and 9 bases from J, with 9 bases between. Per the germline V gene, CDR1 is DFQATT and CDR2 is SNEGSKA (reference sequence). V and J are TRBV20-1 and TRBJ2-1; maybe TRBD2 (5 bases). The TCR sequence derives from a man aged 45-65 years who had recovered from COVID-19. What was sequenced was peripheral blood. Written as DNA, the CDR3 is TGCAGTGCAAGGAGGCGTGAGCAGTTCTTC. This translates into CSARRREQFF.